This record looks at one TCR beta chain sequence and its context. Its antigen is not yet known. One base away there is no much larger clone; base qualities are not given. There are 14 amino acids in the CDR3, from cysteine to phenylalanine inclusive. Left in the record is the CDR3 DNA by itself, 42 bases read in frame from the first base. For CDR1 and CDR2, the germline V gene (reference sequence) lists LNHDA and SQIVND. The V and J ends are trimmed by 5 bases and 0 bases, leaving 7 bases between them. Genomic DNA underwent TCRB CDR3 sequencing using the immunoSEQ assay. In the original analysis: Only a few patient CD8+ clones larger than 1% matched published virus-specific TCRB sequences when compared against them. Nothing other than productive TCRB rearrangements was included in the analyses. Clonality was expressed as a Shannon entropy-based productive clonality index, with each clone defined by a unique TCRB CDR3 sequence. The template counts of each clone relative to the total templates per sample were used to calculate repertoire overlap between two samples. V-gene usage measured by flow cytometry correlated with TCRB sequencing V-gene usage, with a Spearman r of 0.61. TCRdb took over this immuneACCESS table, retaining in-frame rearrangements with V and J assigned. Such tables are incomplete; in checked studies, under half of the missing clones stem from an unresolved V gene, and the remainder is unexplained. V, J and clone size reflect that table, while D and trimming were determined from the DNA. Across this sample there are about 16,000 clones, with more than 75% seen only once. Around 22% of the sample goes to the ten largest clones.

Flow cytometry confirmed the purity of CD4+ and CD8+ cells that had been isolated by positive magnetic bead selection on an AutoMACS. Initial screening for clonal expansions relied on flow cytometry with a TCR V beta antibody panel, after which sorted CD8+ fractions underwent TCRB deep sequencing for characterization. Ficoll-Paque PLUS density gradient separation was used to isolate peripheral blood mononuclear cells. DNA from CD4-enriched, CD8-enriched or PBMC samples was extracted using Nucleospin Tissue or Tissue XS kits and then quantified on a Qubit 2.0 fluorometer. The data derive from a study of somatic mutations in cytotoxic T cells in rheumatoid arthritis (dated by TCRdb to about 2017). As for the study more broadly: Before any treatment started and right after they were diagnosed, patients gave peripheral blood samples (approximately 27 ml EDTA). The study asked whether expanded CD8+ T-cell clones in newly diagnosed, untreated rheumatoid arthritis carry somatic mutations, and used TCRB deep sequencing to characterize clonality. Sorted V beta1+ cells also underwent TCRB sequencing, and some V beta antibody-stained T-cell populations were flow-sorted at nearly 100% purity on a FACSAria II or Sony SH800. Patients and controls did not essentially differ in median age, which was nearly identical between the groups. A total of 65 rheumatoid arthritis patients and roughly 18 healthy controls underwent TCRB deep sequencing.

Here is what the overall study found, with its caveats: In about an eighth of the roughly 65 patients, more than 20% of CD8+ cells belonged to the largest CD8+ clone, while several identical CD8+ TCRB sequences were shared between blood and synovial fluid. No adjustment for multiple comparisons was made for the slight TRBV07 underrepresentation in patients. CD8+ clonality increased with age in patients (Spearman r=0.49) but not in healthy controls. There was no significant difference in CD8+ T-cell clonality between rheumatoid arthritis patients and age-matched healthy controls. Viral specificity could not be ruled out by absence from virus-specific databases, and the antigen targets of the expanded CD8+ clones remained unknown.

Sequenced material: CD8+ T cells sorted from blood. The sequence was obtained from an adult with rheumatoid arthritis. The chain is encoded by TRBV19 joined to TRBJ1-4, with a weak D call of TRBD1 (5 bases match). The CDR3 protein: CASSPTATNEKLFF. The sequenced DNA: TGTGCCAGTAGTCCGACAGCAACTAATGAAAAACTGTTTTTT.